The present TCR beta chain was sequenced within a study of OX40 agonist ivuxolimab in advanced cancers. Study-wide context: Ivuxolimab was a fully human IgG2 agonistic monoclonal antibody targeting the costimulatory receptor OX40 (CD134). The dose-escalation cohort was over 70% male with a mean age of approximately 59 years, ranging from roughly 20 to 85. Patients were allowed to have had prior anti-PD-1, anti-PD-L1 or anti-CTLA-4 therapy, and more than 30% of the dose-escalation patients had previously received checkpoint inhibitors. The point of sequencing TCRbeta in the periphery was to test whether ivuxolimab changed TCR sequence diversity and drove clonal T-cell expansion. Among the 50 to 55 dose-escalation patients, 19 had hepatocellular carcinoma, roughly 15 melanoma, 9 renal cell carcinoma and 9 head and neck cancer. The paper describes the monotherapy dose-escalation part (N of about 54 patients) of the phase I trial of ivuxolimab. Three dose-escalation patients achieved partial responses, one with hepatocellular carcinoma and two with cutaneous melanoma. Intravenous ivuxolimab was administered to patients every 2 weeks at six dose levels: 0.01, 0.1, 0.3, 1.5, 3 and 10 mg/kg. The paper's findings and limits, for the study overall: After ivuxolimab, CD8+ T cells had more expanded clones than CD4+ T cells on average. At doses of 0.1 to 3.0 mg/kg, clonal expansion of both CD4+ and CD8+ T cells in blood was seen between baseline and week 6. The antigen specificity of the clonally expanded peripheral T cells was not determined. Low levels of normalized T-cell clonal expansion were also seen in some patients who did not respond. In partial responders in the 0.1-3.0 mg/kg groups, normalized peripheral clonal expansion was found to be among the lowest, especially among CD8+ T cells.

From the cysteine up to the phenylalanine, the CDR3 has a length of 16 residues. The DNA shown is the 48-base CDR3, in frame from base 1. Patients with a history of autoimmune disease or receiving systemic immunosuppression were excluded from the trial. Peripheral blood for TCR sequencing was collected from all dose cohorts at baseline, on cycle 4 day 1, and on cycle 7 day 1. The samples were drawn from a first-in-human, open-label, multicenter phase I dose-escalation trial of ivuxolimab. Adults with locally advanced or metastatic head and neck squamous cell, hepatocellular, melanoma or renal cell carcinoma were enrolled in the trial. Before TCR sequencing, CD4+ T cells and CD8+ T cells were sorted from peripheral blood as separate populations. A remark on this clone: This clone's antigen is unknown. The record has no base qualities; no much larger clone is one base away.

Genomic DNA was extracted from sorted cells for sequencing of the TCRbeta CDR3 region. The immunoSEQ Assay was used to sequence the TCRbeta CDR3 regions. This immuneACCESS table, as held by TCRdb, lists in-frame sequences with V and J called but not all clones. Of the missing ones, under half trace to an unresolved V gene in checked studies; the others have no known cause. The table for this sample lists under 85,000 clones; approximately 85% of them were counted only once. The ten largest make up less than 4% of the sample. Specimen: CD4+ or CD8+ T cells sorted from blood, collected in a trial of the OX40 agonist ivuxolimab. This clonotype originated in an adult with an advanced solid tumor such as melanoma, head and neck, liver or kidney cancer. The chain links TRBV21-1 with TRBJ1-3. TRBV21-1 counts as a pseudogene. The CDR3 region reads CASSTGGTSSGNTIYF. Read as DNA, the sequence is TGTGCCAGCAGCACAGGAGGTACGAGCTCTGGAAACACCATATATTTT.